The sequence of this T cell receptor beta chain was determined in a study of vaccination and CD4 T cells after COVID-19. Study information: The cells in question were stimulated using overlapping spike peptides derived from SARS-CoV-2, HCoV-NL63, HCoV-OC43 and HCoV-229E.

Notes on the study in general: From 21 to 38, the median of SARS-CoV-2-reactive clonotypes rose without reaching significance.

To note about this clonotype: The antigen remains unidentified.

The treatment here: approximately nine-day PBMC culture with coronavirus spike peptide pools or control peptides (ViraFEST assay). T cells were expanded with peptide pools, and expanded clonotypes were identified by TCR sequencing. The germline V gene encodes CDR1 SGHVS and CDR2 FNYEAQ. Unmatched junction bases numbered 3, after V lost 2 bases and J lost 2 bases. CDR3 size: 15 residues. Oncomine TCR Beta short-read sequencing was applied to DNA from cultured CD4+ T cells. MiXCR was run by TCRdb on the PCR reads, yielding one entry per CDR3 protein. The data hold 20,000 to 25,000 distinct CDR3 sequences, with over 60% observed a single time.

The V gene is TRBV7-6, the J gene TRBJ2-5; 9 bases are shared with TRBD2. Sample: CD4+ T cells from blood, cultured in vitro, taken after SARS-CoV-2 vaccination. The receptor was isolated from a human donor who received a COVID-19 vaccine. CDR3 bases: TGTGCCAGCAGCTTAATAGCGGGGGTACAAGAGACCCAGTACTTC. Translation: CASSLIAGVQETQYF.